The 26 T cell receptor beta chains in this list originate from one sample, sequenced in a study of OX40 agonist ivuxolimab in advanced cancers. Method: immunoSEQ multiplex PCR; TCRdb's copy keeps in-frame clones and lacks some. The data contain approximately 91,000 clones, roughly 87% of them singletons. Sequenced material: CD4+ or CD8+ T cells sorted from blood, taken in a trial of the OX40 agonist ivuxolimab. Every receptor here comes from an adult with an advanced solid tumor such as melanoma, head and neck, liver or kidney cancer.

CDR3 protein: CASRRLTSGGREETQYF. For the CDR3, the DNA is TGTGCCAGCAGACGTCTGACTAGCGGGGGGCGGGAAGAGACCCAGTACTTC. J is TRBJ2-5 and V is TRBV27; 13 bases match TRBD2. Germline CDR1 and CDR2: MNHEY and SMNVEV (reference sequence). The CDR3 spans 17 residues. With V trimmed by 6 bases and J by 3 bases, 10 bases remained unmatched.

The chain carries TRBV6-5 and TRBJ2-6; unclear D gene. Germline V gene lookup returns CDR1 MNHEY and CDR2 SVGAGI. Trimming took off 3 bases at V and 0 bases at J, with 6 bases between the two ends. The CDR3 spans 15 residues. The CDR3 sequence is CASSYQSSGANVLTF. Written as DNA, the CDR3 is TGTGCCAGCAGTTATCAAAGCTCTGGGGCCAACGTCCTGACTTTC.

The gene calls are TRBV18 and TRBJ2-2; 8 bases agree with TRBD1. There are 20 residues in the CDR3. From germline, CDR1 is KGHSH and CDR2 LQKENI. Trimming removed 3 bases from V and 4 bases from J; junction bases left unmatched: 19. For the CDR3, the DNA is TGTGCCAGCTCACCCCAGCGCACAGGGGGATGGCTTCGTGTCACCGGGGAGCTGTTTTTT. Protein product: CASSPQRTGGWLRVTGELFF.

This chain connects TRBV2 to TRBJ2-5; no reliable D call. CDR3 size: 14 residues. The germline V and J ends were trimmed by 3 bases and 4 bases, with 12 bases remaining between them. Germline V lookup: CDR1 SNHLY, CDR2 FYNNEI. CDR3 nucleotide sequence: TGTGCCAGCAGTGAGGGAACCCCCGGAGAGACCCAGTACTTC. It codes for CASSEGTPGETQYF.

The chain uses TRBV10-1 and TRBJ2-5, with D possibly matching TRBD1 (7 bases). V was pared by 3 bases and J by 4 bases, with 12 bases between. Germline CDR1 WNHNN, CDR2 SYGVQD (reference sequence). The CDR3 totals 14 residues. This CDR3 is CASSEGGGGETQYF. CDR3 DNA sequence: TGCGCCAGCAGTGAAGGAGGGGGCGGAGAGACCCAGTACTTC.

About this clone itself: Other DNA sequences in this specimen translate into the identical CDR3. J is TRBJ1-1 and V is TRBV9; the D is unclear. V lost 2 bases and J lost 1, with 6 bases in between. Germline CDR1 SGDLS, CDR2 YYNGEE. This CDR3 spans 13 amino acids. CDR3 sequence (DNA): TGTGCCAGCAGCGTTCTTCCGAACACTGAAGCTTTCTTT. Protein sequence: CASSVLPNTEAFF.

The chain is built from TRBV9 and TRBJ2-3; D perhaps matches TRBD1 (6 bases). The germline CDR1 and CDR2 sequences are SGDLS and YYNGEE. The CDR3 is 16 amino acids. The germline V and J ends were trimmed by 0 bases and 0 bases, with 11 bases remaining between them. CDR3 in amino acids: CASSVAGAISTDTQYF. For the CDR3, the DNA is TGTGCCAGCAGCGTAGCAGGGGCGATTAGCACAGATACGCAGTATTTT.

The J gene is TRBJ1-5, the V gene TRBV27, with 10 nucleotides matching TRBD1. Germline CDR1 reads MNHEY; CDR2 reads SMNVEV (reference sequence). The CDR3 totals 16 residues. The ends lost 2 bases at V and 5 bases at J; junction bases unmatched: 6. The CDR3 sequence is CASSLISGTGDQPQHF. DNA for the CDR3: TGTGCCAGCAGTTTAATTTCTGGGACAGGGGATCAGCCCCAGCATTTT.

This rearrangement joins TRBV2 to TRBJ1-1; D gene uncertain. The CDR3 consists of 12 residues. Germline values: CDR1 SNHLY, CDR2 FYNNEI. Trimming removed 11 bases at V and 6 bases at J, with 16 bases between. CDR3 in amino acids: CAGGVSGPEAFF. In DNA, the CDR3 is TGTGCCGGCGGGGTCTCTGGGCCTGAAGCTTTCTTT.

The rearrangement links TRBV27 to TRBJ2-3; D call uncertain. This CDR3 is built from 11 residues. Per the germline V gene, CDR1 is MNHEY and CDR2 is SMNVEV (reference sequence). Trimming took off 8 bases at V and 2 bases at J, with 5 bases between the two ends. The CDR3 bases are TGTGCCAGCGGGTACACAGATACGCAGTATTTT. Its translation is CASGYTDTQYF.

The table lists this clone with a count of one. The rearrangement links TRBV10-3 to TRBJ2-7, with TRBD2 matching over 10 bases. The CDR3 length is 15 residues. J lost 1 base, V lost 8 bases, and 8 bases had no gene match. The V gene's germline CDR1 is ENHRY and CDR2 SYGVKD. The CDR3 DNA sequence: TGTGCCATCCAAAGCGGGGGGGAGGAATCCTACGAGCAGTACTTC. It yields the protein CAIQSGGEESYEQYF.

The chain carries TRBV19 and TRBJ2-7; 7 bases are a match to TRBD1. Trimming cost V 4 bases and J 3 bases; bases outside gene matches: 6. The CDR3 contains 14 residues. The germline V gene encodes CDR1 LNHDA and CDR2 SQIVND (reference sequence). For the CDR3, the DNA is TGTGCCAGTAGTACCGGGACAGTGGGCTACGAGCAGTACTTC. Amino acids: CASSTGTVGYEQYF.

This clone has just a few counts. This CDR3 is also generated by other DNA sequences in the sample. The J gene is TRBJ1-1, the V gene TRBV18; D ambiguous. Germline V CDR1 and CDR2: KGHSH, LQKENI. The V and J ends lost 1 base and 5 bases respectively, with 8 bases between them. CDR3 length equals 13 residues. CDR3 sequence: CASSPRGGTEAFF. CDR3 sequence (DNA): TGTGCCAGCTCACCACGGGGAGGAACTGAAGCTTTCTTT.

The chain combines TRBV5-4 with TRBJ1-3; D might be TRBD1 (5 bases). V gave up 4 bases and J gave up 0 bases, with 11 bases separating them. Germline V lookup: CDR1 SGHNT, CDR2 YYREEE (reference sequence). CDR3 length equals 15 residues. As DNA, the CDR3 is TGTGCCAGCAGCCTGGACACCCTCTCTGGAAACACCATATATTTT. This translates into CASSLDTLSGNTIYF.

CDR3 nucleotide sequence: TGTGCCAGCAGTGAAGAGCATCTAAATGAGCAGTTCTTC. This gives the protein CASSEEHLNEQFF. The chain employs TRBV2 and TRBJ2-1; D is unclear. CDR1 and CDR2 from the germline V gene are SNHLY and FYNNEI. This CDR3 is built from 13 residues. The germline V and J ends were trimmed by 1 base and 7 bases, with 8 bases remaining between them.

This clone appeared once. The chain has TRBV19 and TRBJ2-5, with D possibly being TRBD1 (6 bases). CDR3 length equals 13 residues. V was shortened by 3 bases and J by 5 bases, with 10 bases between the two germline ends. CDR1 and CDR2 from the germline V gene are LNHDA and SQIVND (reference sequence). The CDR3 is CASSIPGDETQYF. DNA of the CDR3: TGTGCCAGTAGTATCCCAGGGGACGAGACCCAGTACTTC.

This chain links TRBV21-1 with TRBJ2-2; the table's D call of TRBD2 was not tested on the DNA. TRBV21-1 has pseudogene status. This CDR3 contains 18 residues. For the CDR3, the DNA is TGTGCCAGCAGCAAAGCGCGGGTAGCGGGGGGATTTGCCGGGGAGCTGTTTTTT. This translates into CASSKARVAGGFAGELFF.

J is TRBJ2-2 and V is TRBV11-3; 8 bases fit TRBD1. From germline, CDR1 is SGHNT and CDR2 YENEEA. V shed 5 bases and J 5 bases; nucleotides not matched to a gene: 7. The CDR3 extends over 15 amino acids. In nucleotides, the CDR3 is TGTGCCAGCAGCGCAGGACAGGGCGTTACCGGGGAGCTGTTTTTT. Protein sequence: CASSAGQGVTGELFF.

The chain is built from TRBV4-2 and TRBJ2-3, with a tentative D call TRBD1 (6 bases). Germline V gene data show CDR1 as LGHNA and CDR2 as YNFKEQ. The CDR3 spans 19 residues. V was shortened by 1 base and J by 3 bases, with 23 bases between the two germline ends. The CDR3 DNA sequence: TGTGCCAGCAGCCAAGGAGGCTGGGGGCCCACAGAACAAACAGATACGCAGTATTTT. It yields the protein CASSQGGWGPTEQTDTQYF.

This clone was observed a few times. CDR3 DNA sequence: TGTGCCAGCAGCCTAAATCCGGGACAGGGTCCCAATGAGCAGTTCTTC. This encodes CASSLNPGQGPNEQFF. The rearrangement links TRBV7-8 to TRBJ2-1; 9 nucleotides agree with TRBD1. Germline V CDR1 and CDR2: SGHVS, FQNEAQ. Trimming at V came to 5 bases and at J to 6 bases, leaving 11 bases not matched to a gene. The CDR3 has 16 residues.

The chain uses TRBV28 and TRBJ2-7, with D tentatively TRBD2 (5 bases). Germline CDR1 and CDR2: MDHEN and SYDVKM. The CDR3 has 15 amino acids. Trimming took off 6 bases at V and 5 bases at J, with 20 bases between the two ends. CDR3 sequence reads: CASSQRGRALDEQYF. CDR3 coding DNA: TGTGCCAGCAGCCAACGGGGAAGGGCGCTGGACGAGCAGTACTTC.

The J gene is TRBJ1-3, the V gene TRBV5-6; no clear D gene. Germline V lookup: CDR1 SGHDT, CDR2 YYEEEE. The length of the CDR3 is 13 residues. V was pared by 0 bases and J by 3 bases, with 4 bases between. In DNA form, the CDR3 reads TGTGCCAGCAGCTTGGACGTTGGAAACACCATATATTTT. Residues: CASSLDVGNTIYF.

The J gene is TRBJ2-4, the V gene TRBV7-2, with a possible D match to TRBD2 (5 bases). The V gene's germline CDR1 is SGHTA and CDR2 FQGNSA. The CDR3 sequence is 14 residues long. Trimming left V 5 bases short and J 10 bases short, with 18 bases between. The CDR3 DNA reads TGTGCCAGCAGCCTCCTCCACGGGGTTGGAATTCAGTACTTC. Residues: CASSLLHGVGIQYF.

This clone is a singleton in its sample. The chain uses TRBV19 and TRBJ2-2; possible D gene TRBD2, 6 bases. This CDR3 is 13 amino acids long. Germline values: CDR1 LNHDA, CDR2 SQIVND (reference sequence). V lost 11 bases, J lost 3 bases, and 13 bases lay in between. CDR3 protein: CAGHGTYTGELFF. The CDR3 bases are TGTGCCGGGCACGGGACTTACACCGGGGAGCTGTTTTTT.

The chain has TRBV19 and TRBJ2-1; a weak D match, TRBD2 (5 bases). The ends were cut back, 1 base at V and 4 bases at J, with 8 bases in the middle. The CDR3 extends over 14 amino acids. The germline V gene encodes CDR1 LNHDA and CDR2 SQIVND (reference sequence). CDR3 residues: CASSIGLLYNEQFF. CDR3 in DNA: TGTGCCAGTAGTATAGGACTATTATACAATGAGCAGTTCTTC.

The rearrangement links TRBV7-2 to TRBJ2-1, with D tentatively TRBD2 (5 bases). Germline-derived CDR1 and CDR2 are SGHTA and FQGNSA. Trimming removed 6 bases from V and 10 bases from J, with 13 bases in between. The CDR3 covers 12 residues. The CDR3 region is CASSPGGWEQFF. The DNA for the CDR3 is TGTGCCAGCAGTCCCGGAGGCTGGGAGCAGTTCTTC.